The 9 T cell receptor beta chains listed next were all sequenced from one sample in a study of blood T cell repertoires in COVID-19. Profiled with immunoSEQ multiplex PCR; TCRdb holds only in-frame clones, not every one. The sample holds roughly 310,000 clones, 75% to 90% seen once. The sequenced sample consisted of peripheral blood. The receptors come from a woman between 25 and 40 years old with COVID-19, enrolled during active disease.

The rearrangement uses TRBV3-1 (or the pseudogene TRBV3-2) and TRBJ2-7; TRBD2 matches 7 bases. CDR3 length: 14 residues. Germline assignment: CDR1 LGHDT and CDR2 YNNKEL (reference sequence). J lost 3 bases, V lost 5 bases, and 7 bases had no gene match. The CDR3 DNA reads as TGTGCCAGCAGCAAGGGGACTACCAACTACGAGCAGTACTTC. Its protein is CASSKGTTNYEQYF.

V and J are TRBV18 and TRBJ2-7, with unresolved D. V shed 3 bases and J shed 2 bases, with 11 bases lying between them. Germline V gene sequence: CDR1 KGHSH, CDR2 LQKENI. The CDR3 spans 14 residues. The CDR3 region is CASSPSPETYEQYF. In DNA form, the CDR3 reads TGTGCCAGCTCACCCTCCCCAGAAACCTACGAGCAGTACTTC.

The rearrangement links TRBV18 to TRBJ1-1, with a tentative D call TRBD1 (6 bases). Trimming took off 1 base at V and 7 bases at J, with 7 bases between the two ends. The V gene's germline CDR1 is KGHSH and CDR2 LQKENI. This CDR3 spans 12 amino acids. The CDR3 loop is CASSPQGDEAFF. In nucleotides, the CDR3 is TGTGCCAGCTCACCACAGGGGGATGAAGCTTTCTTT.

V and J are TRBV27 and TRBJ1-2; 9 bases align to TRBD1. The germline CDR1 and CDR2 sequences are MNHEY and SMNVEV (reference sequence). There are 13 residues in the CDR3. Losses at the gene ends were 5 bases for V and 4 bases for J; bases not matched to a gene: 2. The CDR3 bases are TGTGCCAGCAGTGGGACAGGGTTCTATGGCTACACCTTC. Residues: CASSGTGFYGYTF.

This sequence joins TRBV12-5 and TRBJ1-5, with D maybe TRBD1 (6 bases). The CDR3 runs 19 residues. The V and J ends lost 0 bases and 2 bases respectively, with 20 bases between them. The germline V gene encodes CDR1 LGHNT and CDR2 FRNRAP. The CDR3 nucleotides read TGTGCTAGTGGTTTGGTATTGACCCCAGGGGTTATGCGCAATCAGCCCCAGCATTTT. Translated, it gives CASGLVLTPGVMRNQPQHF.

This chain joins TRBV19 and TRBJ2-2; no definite D call. V lost 0 bases and J 6 bases, leaving 20 bases between the germline ends. Germline V gene sequence: CDR1 LNHDA, CDR2 SQIVND (reference sequence). The CDR3 spans 18 residues. The CDR3 region is CASSIDLGSIRSAGELFF. CDR3 nucleotide sequence: TGTGCCAGTAGTATAGATCTGGGCAGCATAAGATCTGCCGGGGAGCTGTTTTTT.

V usage is TRBV5-5 and J usage is TRBJ1-2; TRBD1 matches at 9 bases. After removal of 4 bases from V and 7 bases from J, the junction contained 11 bases not matched to a gene. The germline CDR1 and CDR2 sequences are SGHKS and YYEKEE (reference sequence). The CDR3 totals 15 residues. The CDR3 sequence: CASSPGQGGGFGYTF. The CDR3 nucleotides are TGTGCCAGCAGCCCGGGACAGGGAGGAGGTTTTGGCTACACCTTC.

The gene calls are TRBV21-1 and TRBJ1-1; no DNA check was done on the table's D call, TRBD1. TRBV21-1 is a listed pseudogene. The CDR3 length is 14 residues. Here the CDR3 reads CASSAIQGNTEAFF. In nucleotides, the CDR3 is TGTGCCAGCAGCGCAATACAGGGTAACACTGAAGCTTTCTTT.

The chain has TRBV14 and TRBJ2-2; 8 positions match TRBD2. Germline CDR1 and CDR2: SGHDN and FVKESK. Trimming removed 2 bases from V and 6 bases from J; junction bases left unmatched: 5. The CDR3 is 15 residues long. The DNA of the CDR3 is TGTGCCAGCAGCCAAAGGACTAGCAGGGCCGGGGAGCTGTTTTTT. Translated, it gives CASSQRTSRAGELFF. Together with reference TRBV14 and TRBJ2-2, the CDR3 gives the full variable domain: EAGVTQFPSHSVIEKGQTVTLRCDPISGHDNLYWYRRVMGKEIKFLLHFVKESKQDESGMPNNRFLAERTGGTYSTLKVQPAELEDSGVYFCASSQRTSRAGELFFGEGSRLTVL.